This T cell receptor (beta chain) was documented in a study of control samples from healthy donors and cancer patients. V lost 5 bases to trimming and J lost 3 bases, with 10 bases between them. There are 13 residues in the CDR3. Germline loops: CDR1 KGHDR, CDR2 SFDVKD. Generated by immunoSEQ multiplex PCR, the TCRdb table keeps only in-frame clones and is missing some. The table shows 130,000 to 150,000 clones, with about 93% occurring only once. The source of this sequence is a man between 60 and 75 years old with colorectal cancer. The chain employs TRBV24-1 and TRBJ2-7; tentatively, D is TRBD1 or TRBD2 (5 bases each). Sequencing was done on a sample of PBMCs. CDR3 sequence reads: CATSAGRNYEQYF. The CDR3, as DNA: TGTGCCACCAGTGCGGGACGGAACTACGAGCAGTACTTC.